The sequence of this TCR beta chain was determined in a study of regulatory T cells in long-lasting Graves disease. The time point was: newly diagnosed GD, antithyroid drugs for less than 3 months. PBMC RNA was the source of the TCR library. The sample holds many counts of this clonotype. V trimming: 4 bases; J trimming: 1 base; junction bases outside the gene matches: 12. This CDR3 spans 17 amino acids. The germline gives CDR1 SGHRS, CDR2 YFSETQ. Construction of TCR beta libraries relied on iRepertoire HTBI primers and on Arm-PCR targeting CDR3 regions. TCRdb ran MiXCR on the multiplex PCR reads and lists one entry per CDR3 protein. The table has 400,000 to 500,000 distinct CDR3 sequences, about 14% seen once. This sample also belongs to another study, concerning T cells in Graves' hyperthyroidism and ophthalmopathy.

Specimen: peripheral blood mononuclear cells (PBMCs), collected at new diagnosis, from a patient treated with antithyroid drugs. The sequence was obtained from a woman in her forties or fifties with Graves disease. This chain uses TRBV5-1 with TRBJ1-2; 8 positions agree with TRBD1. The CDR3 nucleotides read TGCGCCAGCAGCACCTCCGGGACAGGATACAATAACTATGGCTACACCTTC. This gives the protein CASSTSGTGYNNYGYTF.